The entry below gives a single TCR beta chain sequence along with its context. This sample stems from a study of blood T cell repertoires in COVID-19. CDR3 length: 13 residues. The germline V gene encodes CDR1 WSHSY and CDR2 SAAADI. V was shortened by 7 bases and J by 2 bases, with 9 bases between the two germline ends. The repertoire was sequenced with immunoSEQ multiplex PCR; TCRdb's copy has only in-frame clones and lacks some. The sample holds over 50,000 clones; 80% to 90% are singletons and the top ten take around a sixth. The V gene is TRBV10-2, the J gene TRBJ2-1; TRBD2 might be the D (6 bases). The sequence was obtained from a man older than 75 with acute or convalescent COVID-19. The sample taken for sequencing was peripheral blood. Here the CDR3 reads CASTPGAYNEQFF. CDR3 sequence (DNA): TGCGCCAGCACTCCGGGGGCCTACAATGAGCAGTTCTTC.